These 7 T cell receptor beta chains came from one sample sequenced in a study of PD-1 blockade in classical Hodgkin lymphoma. Each and every patient relapsed after autologous stem cell transplantation, and patients got differing brentuximab vedotin exposure. The assay was immunoSEQ multiplex PCR, and TCRdb's table has in-frame clones only and misses some. The sample has tens of thousands of clones; about 64% are singletons. The source was peripheral blood mononuclear cells (PBMCs), collected at baseline. Receptors originate from a human donor with classical Hodgkin lymphoma.

V gene TRBV11-2 combines with J gene TRBJ2-3; the D is unclear. Germline-derived CDR1 and CDR2 are SGHAT and FQNNGV. The CDR3 covers 15 residues. Trimming took 5 bases from V and 6 from J, leaving 18 bases between them. The CDR3 sequence: CASSRVWEPADTQYF. DNA for the CDR3: TGTGCCAGCAGCCGCGTGTGGGAACCTGCGGATACGCAGTATTTT.

By sample share, this clone is medium-sized. This chain joins TRBV6-5 and TRBJ1-2, with D hard to call. Trimming removed 0 bases from V and 3 bases from J, with 11 bases in between. This CDR3 contains 15 residues. Germline-derived CDR1 and CDR2 are MNHEY and SVGAGI. The CDR3 protein is CASSYSYWVDYGYTF. The CDR3 coding sequence is TGTGCCAGCAGTTACTCGTATTGGGTGGACTATGGCTACACCTTC.

This chain joins TRBV7-2 and TRBJ1-3; weak D call: TRBD1 (6 bases). Looked up from germline, CDR1 is SGHTA and CDR2 is FQGNSA. The CDR3 is 17 amino acids. Trimming shortened V by 5 bases and J by 0 bases, and 17 bases separated the two germline ends. The CDR3 coding sequence is TGTGCCAGCAGCCTAAAGGTCCAGGGGAGCTCTGGAAACACCATATATTTT. Its translation: CASSLKVQGSSGNTIYF. The full variable domain, in which reference TRBV7-2 and TRBJ1-3 provide the parts outside the CDR3, is GAGVSQSPSNKVTEKGKDVELRCDPISGHTALYWYRQSLGQGLEFLIYFQGNSAPDKSGLPSDRFSAERTGGSVSTLTIQRTQQEDSAVYLCASSLKVQGSSGNTIYFGEGSWLTVV.

The chain couples TRBV6-5 to TRBJ1-6, with unresolved D. The germline gives CDR1 MNHEY, CDR2 SVGAGI. The CDR3 is made up of 14 amino acids. V lost 2 bases and J 8 bases, leaving 10 bases between the germline ends. The CDR3: CASSYVGKDSPLHF. CDR3 nucleotides: TGTGCCAGCAGTTACGTGGGGAAGGATTCACCCCTCCACTTT.

Only a few counts were recorded for this clone. The chain employs TRBV6-6 and TRBJ1-1; 9 bases map to TRBD1. This CDR3 region has 13 residues. V gave up 1 base and J gave up 13 bases; unmatched junction bases: 7. The germline CDR1 and CDR2 sequences are MNHNY and SVGAGI (reference sequence). In nucleotides, the CDR3 is TGTGCCAGCAGTTACTTTAGGACAGGGGAGGATTTCTTT. It encodes CASSYFRTGEDFF.

V gene TRBV7-3 combines with J gene TRBJ2-7; D may be TRBD2 (6 bases). Germline lookup yields CDR1 SGHTA and CDR2 FQGTGA. The CDR3 consists of 13 residues. Trimming pared 4 bases from V and 3 bases from J, leaving 10 bases between. The CDR3 DNA sequence: TGTGCCAGCAGCTCCTATAGCGGCTACGAGCAGTACTTC. Its translation is CASSSYSGYEQYF.

The genes are TRBV7-9 and TRBJ1-1; 7 positions agree with TRBD1. Germline values: CDR1 SEHNR, CDR2 FQNEAQ (reference sequence). After removal of 1 base from V and 0 bases from J, the junction contained 2 bases not matched to a gene. CDR3 length equals 15 residues. CDR3 in DNA: TGTGCCAGCAGCTTAGGGACAGGACTGAACACTGAAGCTTTCTTT. This translates into CASSLGTGLNTEAFF.